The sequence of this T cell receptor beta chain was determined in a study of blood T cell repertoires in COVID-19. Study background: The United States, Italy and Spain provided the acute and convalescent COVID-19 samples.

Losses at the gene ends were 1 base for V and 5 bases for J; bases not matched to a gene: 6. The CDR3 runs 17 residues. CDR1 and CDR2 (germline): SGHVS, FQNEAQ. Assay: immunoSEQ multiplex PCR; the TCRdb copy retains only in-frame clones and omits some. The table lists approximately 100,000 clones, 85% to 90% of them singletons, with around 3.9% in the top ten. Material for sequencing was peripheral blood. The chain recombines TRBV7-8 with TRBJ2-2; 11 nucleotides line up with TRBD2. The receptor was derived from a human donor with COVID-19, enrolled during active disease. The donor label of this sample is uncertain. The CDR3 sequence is CASSLGLAGGRTGELFF. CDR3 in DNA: TGTGCCAGCAGCTTAGGTCTAGCGGGAGGAAGAACCGGGGAGCTGTTTTTT. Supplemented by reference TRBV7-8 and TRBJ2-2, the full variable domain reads GAGVSQSPRYKVAKRGQDVALRCDPISGHVSLFWYQQALGQGPEFLTYFQNEAQLDKSGLPSDRFFAERPEGSVSTLKIQRTQQEDSAVYLCASSLGLAGGRTGELFFGEGSRLTVL.